Reported below is one TCR beta chain. TCR beta libraries used roughly 2.2 micrograms of genomic DNA from cryopreserved PBMCs. Libraries were prepared by immunoSEQ multiplex PCR; TCRdb keeps only in-frame clonotypes and omits some of them. The data show about 130,000 clones, roughly 88% seen once. CDR1 is SGHTA and CDR2 is FQGNSA in the germline V gene. The CDR3 is made up of 16 amino acids. The V gene lost 1 base and the J gene lost 2 bases, with 12 bases spanning the gap. The sample originates from a study of cytotoxic CD8 clonotypes in ibrutinib-treated CLL. The sample consisted of PBMCs, taken after 24 months of ibrutinib treatment. The receptor's source is a human donor with chronic lymphocytic leukemia. The chain employs TRBV7-2 and TRBJ1-5; weak D call: TRBD1 (5 bases). The CDR3 loop reads CASSLGGQGRNQPQHF. The CDR3 DNA is TGTGCCAGCAGCTTAGGGGGTCAGGGACGCAATCAGCCCCAGCATTTT.